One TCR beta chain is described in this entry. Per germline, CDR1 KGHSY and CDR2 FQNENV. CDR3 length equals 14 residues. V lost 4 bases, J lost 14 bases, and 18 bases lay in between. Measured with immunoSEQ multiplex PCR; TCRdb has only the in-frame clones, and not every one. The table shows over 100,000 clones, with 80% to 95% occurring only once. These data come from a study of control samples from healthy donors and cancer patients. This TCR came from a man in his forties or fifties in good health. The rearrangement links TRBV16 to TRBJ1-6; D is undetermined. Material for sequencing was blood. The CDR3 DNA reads TGTGCCAGCAGCCCTCGGGCCTCCTTTTATGCCCTCCACTTT. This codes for CASSPRASFYALHF.